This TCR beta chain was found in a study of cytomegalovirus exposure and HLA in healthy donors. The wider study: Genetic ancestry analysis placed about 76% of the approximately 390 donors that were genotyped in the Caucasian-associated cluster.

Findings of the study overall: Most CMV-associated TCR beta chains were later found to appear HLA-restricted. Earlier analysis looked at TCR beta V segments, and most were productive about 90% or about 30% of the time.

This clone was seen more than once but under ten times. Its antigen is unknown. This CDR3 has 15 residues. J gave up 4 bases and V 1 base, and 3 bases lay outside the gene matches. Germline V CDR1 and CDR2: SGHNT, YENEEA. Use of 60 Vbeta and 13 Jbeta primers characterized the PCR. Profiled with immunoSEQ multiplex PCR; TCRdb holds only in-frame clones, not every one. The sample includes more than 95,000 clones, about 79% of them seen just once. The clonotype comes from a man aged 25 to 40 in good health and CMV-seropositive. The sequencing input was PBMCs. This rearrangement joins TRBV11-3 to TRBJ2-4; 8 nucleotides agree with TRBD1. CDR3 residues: CASSLAHRGKNIQYF. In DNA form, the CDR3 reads TGTGCCAGCAGCTTAGCTCACAGGGGGAAAAACATTCAGTACTTC.